Shown below are 4 T cell receptor beta chains from a single sample sequenced in a study of control samples from healthy donors and cancer patients. Repertoires were generated with immunoSEQ multiplex PCR, while TCRdb's copy carries only in-frame clones and drops some. The sample carries approximately 60,000 clones, 90% recorded once. Sample: PBMCs. These receptors were taken from a woman aged 45-65 years with colorectal cancer.

Details on this clone: Additional DNA sequences in this sample encode the identical CDR3. The J gene is TRBJ2-5, the V gene TRBV5-1; D remains ambiguous. Germline loops: CDR1 SGHRS, CDR2 YFSETQ. This CDR3 spans 14 amino acids. With 0 bases removed from V and 2 bases from J, the gap between germline ends came to 8 bases. Here the CDR3 DNA reads TGCGCCAGCAGCTTGGAGGGAAGGCAAGAGACCCAGTACTTC. It yields the protein CASSLEGRQETQYF.

This rearrangement joins TRBV7-8 to TRBJ2-7; perhaps TRBD2 as D (6 bases). The V end lost 5 bases, the J end lost 6 bases, and 17 bases lay between the germline ends. Germline CDR1 SGHVS, CDR2 FQNEAQ. The CDR3 totals 14 residues. CDR3 sequence reads: CASSPGGSLPEQYF. CDR3 in DNA: TGTGCCAGCAGCCCCGGGGGAAGCCTCCCCGAGCAGTACTTC.

The CDR3 DNA reads TGTGCCAGTAGCGGACAGGGAGGTAGCTCTGGGGCCAACGTCCTGACTTTC. As protein: CASSGQGGSSGANVLTF. The rearrangement uses TRBV19 and TRBJ2-6; 8 bases are shared with TRBD1. Trimming removed 6 bases from V and 0 bases from J; junction bases left unmatched: 7. This CDR3 is 17 amino acids long. Germline lookup yields CDR1 LNHDA and CDR2 SQIVND (reference sequence).

J is TRBJ2-3 and V is TRBV9; either TRBD1 or TRBD2 may fit D (5 bases each). This CDR3 spans 12 amino acids. V was trimmed by 3 bases and J by 4 bases, leaving 6 bases between them. Germline V gene sequence: CDR1 SGDLS, CDR2 YYNGEE. For the CDR3, the DNA is TGTGCCAGCAGCGGAGGGGCAGATACGCAGTATTTT. Translation: CASSGGADTQYF.